This T cell receptor beta chain derives from a study of shared clonotypes between healthy human individuals. Germline-derived CDR1 and CDR2 are SGHVS and FNYEAQ. The CDR3 extends over 16 amino acids. The V and J ends lost 1 base and 3 bases respectively, with 13 bases between them. Whole-study results and caveats: Few donors limited the genetic and exposure-history diversity represented.

In the original workflow: Junction-only sequences produced by ImmunoSEQ had no quality scores, so filtering differed. Method: immunoSEQ multiplex PCR; TCRdb's copy keeps in-frame clones and lacks some. That table gives V, J and clone size, and the DNA gave D and trimming. The table has 2 million to 2.5 million clones, over 85% seen once. Concerning this clone itself: What it binds is unknown.

The donors, all of them Caucasian adults, lived in Nashville, Tennessee. Both subsets, CD45RA+ naive and CD45RA-negative memory, were split from the CD4+ cells. The TCR originated in a man aged 18 to 29 in good health. Some clones in this sample may be carry-over from other donors' samples. The sample consisted of naive CD4+ T cells from PBMCs. Subset in this sample: CD45RA+ positively selected. This chain uses TRBV7-6 with TRBJ1-3; a possible D gene is TRBD1 (6 bases). The CDR3 loop reads CASSLDDRTFGNTIYF. The CDR3 DNA sequence: TGTGCCAGCAGCTTAGATGACAGGACGTTTGGAAACACCATATATTTT.